The 5 T cell receptor beta chains in this list originate from one sample, sequenced in a study of human T cells and chemical hapten exposure. Stated time point: pre-sensitization, week 0. Treatment here: therapeutic diphenylcyclopropenone sensitization with weekly scalp DPC. A single record per CDR3 protein comes from TCRdb applying MiXCR to the RACE reads. The table has 280,000 or so distinct CDR3 sequences, 7.5% to 8% seen once. Material: whole blood, obtained in connection with sensitization to the hapten diphenylcyclopropenone (DPC). The receptors come from a man between 18 and 29 years old with alopecia areata. Some clones in this sample may be carry-over from other donors' samples.

The chain carries TRBV7-3 and TRBJ2-2, with D tentatively TRBD2 (5 bases). Per germline, CDR1 SGHTA and CDR2 FQGTGA. V lost 0 bases and J lost 9, with 11 bases in between. The CDR3 length is 14 residues. The CDR3 is CASSLTGGFRELFF. In nucleotides, the CDR3 is TGTGCCAGCAGCTTAACGGGCGGGTTCCGGGAGCTGTTTTTT.

The V gene is TRBV20-1, the J gene TRBJ1-5; the D gene is possibly TRBD1 (6 bases). This CDR3 has 13 amino acids. The germline V and J ends were trimmed by 3 bases and 6 bases, with 12 bases remaining between them. Germline loops: CDR1 DFQATT, CDR2 SNEGSKA (reference sequence). This CDR3 reads CSARGAKLQPQHF. As DNA, the CDR3 is TGCAGTGCTAGGGGGGCGAAGCTTCAGCCCCAGCATTTT.

This clonotype was seen a few times. The CDR3 loop reads CASSSGQADTEAFF. In DNA, the CDR3 is TGCGCCAGCAGCTCGGGACAGGCCGACACTGAAGCTTTCTTT. V is TRBV5-1 and J is TRBJ1-1; 8 bases align to TRBD1. The V and J ends lost 3 bases and 3 bases, in that order; junction bases with no gene match: 4. Germline CDR1 and CDR2: SGHRS and YFSETQ. The CDR3 has 14 amino acids.

This clonotype came up a few times. V is TRBV2 and J is TRBJ1-1; 9 positions agree with TRBD1. The J segment lost 4 bases and the V segment lost 4 bases, leaving 7 bases of the junction unmatched. Germline loops: CDR1 SNHLY, CDR2 FYNNEI. This CDR3 contains 15 residues. The CDR3 is CASSGDRVRVTEAFF. CDR3 DNA: TGTGCCAGCAGTGGGGACAGGGTCCGTGTCACTGAAGCTTTCTTT.

Only a few counts were recorded for this clonotype. The chain uses TRBV29-1 and TRBJ1-2, with D perhaps TRBD1 (6 bases). This CDR3 spans 13 amino acids. Trimming stripped 4 bases from V and 2 bases from J, with 11 bases between. Germline V gene sequence: CDR1 SQVTM, CDR2 ANQGSEA. CDR3 region: CSVGDTQNYGYTF. Here the CDR3 DNA reads TGCAGCGTTGGGGACACTCAAAACTATGGCTACACCTTC.